This is a list of T cell receptor beta chains from one sample in a study of CD8+ T cells in alopecia areata. Sequenced by immunoSEQ multiplex PCR; TCRdb stores in-frame clones only, minus some. Among nearly 95,000 clones listed, 70% to 80% were seen once. This specimen was CD8+ T cells sorted from blood, taken at approximately week 42, from a patient treated with tofacitinib. The receptors come from a human donor with alopecia areata. The CDR3 runs from the conserved cysteine through the conserved F or W. The D gene is left open where the match is weak. Clone sizes are given selectively: once, few, many, or a class where the clone is expanded.

TRBV2,TRBJ2-7,NA,NA,TGTGCCAGCAGTGAAGCGCTTGGGGGATCCTACGAGCAGTACTTC,CASSEALGGSYEQYF
TRBV13,TRBJ1-1,NA,NA,TGTGCCAGCAGCTTGGGGCAGGTGGCTGAAGCTTTCTTT,CASSLGQVAEAFF
TRBV13,TRBJ2-1,NA,NA,TGTGCCAGCAGCTTAACAGGGAATGAGCAGTTCTTC,CASSLTGNEQFF
TRBV6-6,TRBJ2-3,NA,once,TGTGCCAGCAATTTCCTGGGGGACACAGATACGCAGTATTTT,CASNFLGDTDTQYF
TRBV7-6,TRBJ1-4,NA,few,TGTGCCAGCAGCTACAGAAGGGGGGAAAAACTGTTTTTT,CASSYRRGEKLFF
TRBV19,TRBJ2-5,NA,NA,TGTGCCAGTAGTATAGATCTTGAGGAGACCCAGTACTTC,CASSIDLEETQYF
TRBV30,TRBJ1-6,NA,NA,TGTGCCTGGAGTGTAAGAGGGGACTGGCGGGGCGAGTCACCCCTCCACTTT,CAWSVRGDWRGESPLHF
TRBV25-1,TRBJ2-1,TRBD1,NA,TGTGCCAGCAGTGGGCCGACAGGGACGAATGAGCAGTTCTTC,CASSGPTGTNEQFF
TRBV23-1,TRBJ1-3,TRBD1,few,TGCGCCAGCAGTTTGACAGGGCCTGGAAACACCATATATTTT,CASSLTGPGNTIYF
TRBV16,TRBJ1-6,TRBD1,few,TGTGCCAGCAGCCCGTTGACAGGGGGCATGACACCCCTCCACTTT,CASSPLTGGMTPLHF
TRBV27,TRBJ1-3,NA,NA,TGTGCCAGCAGTATAGGGGGCTCTGGAAACACCATATATTTT,CASSIGGSGNTIYF
TRBV7-8,TRBJ1-2,NA,NA,TGTGCCAGCAGCCGGGGAGTACAGGGCTACACCTTC,CASSRGVQGYTF
TRBV6-5,TRBJ2-3,TRBD2,NA,TGTGCCAGCACCCTAGCGGGGGACACAGATACGCAGTATTTT,CASTLAGDTDTQYF
TRBV12-5,TRBJ2-2,NA,NA,TGTGCTAGTGGTTCCAGGGCCTTGACCGGGGAGCTGTTTTTT,CASGSRALTGELFF
TRBV6-5,TRBJ2-3,NA,NA,TGTGCCAGCAGTTACATGAGAGCAGATACGCAGTATTTT,CASSYMRADTQYF
TRBV29-1,TRBJ1-4,NA,NA,TGCAGCGTTGTCGGGGGTTCCAATGAAAAACTGTTTTTT,CSVVGGSNEKLFF
TRBV2,TRBJ1-2,TRBD1,NA,TGTGCCAGCAGTGACAGGGGGCAGCTCGGCTACACCTTC,CASSDRGQLGYTF
TRBV27,TRBJ2-7,NA,NA,TGTGCCAGCAGTTTATTCAGTGGACGTCACGAGCAGTACTTC,CASSLFSGRHEQYF
TRBV12-5,TRBJ2-7,TRBD1,NA,TGTGCTAGTGGTGAGACAGGGGGCAGCGAGCAGTACTTC,CASGETGGSEQYF
TRBV29-1,TRBJ2-1,TRBD1,few,TGCAGCGTTAATTCTTTGGGACAGGGGTACAATGAGCAGTTCTTC,CSVNSLGQGYNEQFF
TRBV19,TRBJ2-3,NA,NA,TGTGCCAGTAGTACCAGCTCTAGTGACTATACGCAGTATTTT,CASSTSSSDYTQYF
TRBV7-9,TRBJ1-2,NA,NA,TGTGCCAGCAGCGACCGGACAGACTCGAACTATGGCTACACCTTC,CASSDRTDSNYGYTF
TRBV19,TRBJ2-1,TRBD2,NA,TGTGCCACCCGTGGACTAGCGGGGGGGGATGAGCAGTTCTTC,CATRGLAGGDEQFF
TRBV11-2,TRBJ2-5,TRBD2,NA,TGTGCCAGCAGCTTACGGGCTAGCGGCCGAGGGGAGACCCAGTACTTC,CASSLRASGRGETQYF
TRBV19,TRBJ1-1,NA,NA,TGTGCCAGTAGTTTCGAGACAGTTTACACTGAAGCTTTCTTT,CASSFETVYTEAFF
TRBV6-4,TRBJ2-3,TRBD2,NA,TGTGCCAGCAGTGACTCACCTAGCGGGGGGCCTGGTACGCAGTATTTT,CASSDSPSGGPGTQYF
TRBV29-1,TRBJ2-1,TRBD2,few,TGCAGCGTTGAAGATGATGAGCGGGGGGGCCGTAATGAGCAGTTCTTC,CSVEDDERGGRNEQFF
TRBV4-1,TRBJ2-3,NA,NA,TGCGCCAGCAGCCAAAGTCTTACGCAGTATTTT,CASSQSLTQYF
TRBV29-1,TRBJ2-7,NA,few,TGCAGCGTTGAATCGGTGGGTACAGCGAGCTCCTACGAGCAGTACTTC,CSVESVGTASSYEQYF
TRBV7-9,TRBJ1-1,NA,NA,TGTGCCAGCAGCTTCCAGGATGAAGCTTTCTTT,CASSFQDEAFF
TRBV19,TRBJ2-6,TRBD1,few,TGTGCCAGTAGTGACAGGGGTACGTCTGGGGCCAACGTCCTGACTTTC,CASSDRGTSGANVLTF
TRBV10-3,TRBJ1-4,NA,NA,TGTGCCATCAGTGAGGGCAGGGCAGATGAAAAACTGTTTTTT,CAISEGRADEKLFF
TRBV19,TRBJ1-5,NA,few,TGTGCCAGTAGTATGACGGACGCAGAGGATCAGCCCCAGCATTTT,CASSMTDAEDQPQHF
TRBV19,TRBJ2-7,TRBD1,NA,TGTGCCAGTTCCGTAAGCAGGGGACAGTTCTACGAGCAGTACTTC,CASSVSRGQFYEQYF
TRBV12-5,TRBJ2-1,NA,NA,TGTGCTAGTGGTTTGGACAATGAGCAGTTCTTC,CASGLDNEQFF
TRBV15,TRBJ2-7,NA,few,TGTGCCACCAGCAGAGAGGAGACAACCTACGAGCAGTACTTC,CATSREETTYEQYF
TRBV9,TRBJ2-7,NA,NA,TGTGCCAGCAGCACGGGGGCGGGGCCCTACGAGCAGTACTTC,CASSTGAGPYEQYF
TRBV12-5,TRBJ2-1,NA,few,TGTGCTAGTGGGTGGACCAAGCACAATGAGCAGTTCTTC,CASGWTKHNEQFF
TRBV19,TRBJ1-1,NA,NA,TGTGCCAGTAGTCGTGGAAACACTGAAGCTTTCTTT,CASSRGNTEAFF
TRBV10-2,TRBJ2-1,TRBD2,NA,TGCGCCAGCACGGGGGGGGTGATGAATGAGCAGTTCTTC,CASTGGVMNEQFF
TRBV4-1,TRBJ2-3,NA,once,TGCGCCAGCAGCCAAGATCCCATGGGGACAGATACGCAGTATTTT,CASSQDPMGTDTQYF
TRBV10-3,TRBJ1-6,NA,medium-sized,TGTGCCATCAGTGAGTCGGGAAGCTCCTATAATTCACCCCTCCACTTT,CAISESGSSYNSPLHF
TRBV5-8,TRBJ1-2,TRBD1,NA,TGTGCCAGCAGCCACACGCGGGACAGGGCCGCTAACTATGGCTACACCTTC,CASSHTRDRAANYGYTF
TRBV15,TRBJ1-1,NA,NA,TGTGCCACCAGCAGAGATCGTGGGGGCCCTGAAGCTTTCTTT,CATSRDRGGPEAFF
TRBV11-2,TRBJ2-7,NA,many,TGTGCCAGCATGACGGGGCACACGGACTACGAGCAGTACTTC,CASMTGHTDYEQYF